Sequencing of this T cell receptor (beta chain) was carried out in a study of beta chain features in type 1 diabetes. Only a few counts were recorded for this clone. Of the isolated RNA, all was reverse transcribed, and so the sequenced material was expressed TCRB transcripts. The repertoire was sequenced with immunoSEQ multiplex PCR; TCRdb's copy has only in-frame clones and lacks some. The sample yields about 410,000 clones, approximately 13% seen once. Germline V gene data show CDR1 as SGHTA and CDR2 as FQGNSA. V lost 4 bases to trimming and J lost 2 bases, with 20 bases between them. The CDR3 totals 17 residues.

The J gene is TRBJ2-5, the V gene TRBV7-2, with D unresolved. Specimen: naive CD4+ T cells from blood. The sequence was collected from a man in his thirties or forties in good health. The CDR3 DNA follows: TGTGCCAGCAGCTCTCACCCCATCAGGTCCAAACAAGAGACCCAGTACTTC. It encodes CASSSHPIRSKQETQYF. The full variable domain, its missing parts supplied by reference TRBV7-2 and TRBJ2-5, is GAGVSQSPSNKVTEKGKDVELRCDPISGHTALYWYRQSLGQGLEFLIYFQGNSAPDKSGLPSDRFSAERTGGSVSTLTIQRTQQEDSAVYLCASSSHPIRSKQETQYFGPGTRLLVL.